This entry concerns a single TCR beta chain. What it binds is unknown. These data come from a study of cytomegalovirus exposure and HLA in healthy donors. Findings and limits, study-wide: A list of 150 to 200 TCR beta chains associated with cytomegalovirus was given. The tendency of first-cohort TCR clusters to co-occur in the 120 or so validation repertoires emerged from a later analysis. While the bulk of TCR sequences proved rare, some public TCRs turned up in many donors.

Trimming removed 2 bases from V and 3 bases from J; junction bases left unmatched: 5. There are 15 residues in the CDR3. Germline lookup yields CDR1 SGHDT and CDR2 YYEEEE. This table comes from immunoSEQ multiplex PCR, and its TCRdb copy is limited to in-frame clones, with some not included. The table has 90,000 to 100,000 clones, roughly 92% seen once; the top ten hold around 1.2%. This rearrangement joins TRBV5-6 to TRBJ2-7; 10 positions match TRBD2. The sequence was collected from a woman aged 25 to 39 in good health and CMV-seropositive. Source material: PBMCs. The CDR3 coding sequence is TGTGCCAGCAGCTTCGGACTAGCGGCGGGCTACGAGCAGTACTTC. Translated, it gives CASSFGLAAGYEQYF.